This T cell receptor beta chain is drawn from a study of T cell responses to AZD1222 COVID-19 vaccine. The study's findings and limits: Females made up more of the donors, who were largely white British, and clonal diversity may have come out too low. Just five or six AZD1222 recipients were seropositive at baseline. Repertoires were obtained solely post-peak T cell response.

Measured with immunoSEQ multiplex PCR; TCRdb has only the in-frame clones, and not every one. This sample carries approximately 100,000 clones, around 94% of them seen once, and the ten largest clones take about 2.2%. The germline CDR1 and CDR2 sequences are KGHSH and LQKENI. The CDR3 is 15 amino acids. Trimming took 3 bases from V and 1 from J; bases not matched to a gene: 5. Notes on this clone: Its antigen remains unknown.

The chain employs TRBV18 and TRBJ1-1; 7 bases line up with TRBD1. The origin of this receptor is an adult in good health. The sample here was peripheral blood, taken on day 0 of AZD1222 vaccination. The CDR3 nucleotides are TGTGCCAGCTCACCCTGGGGACAGTCGAACACTGAAGCTTTCTTT. Residues: CASSPWGQSNTEAFF.